The 5 T cell receptor beta chains given below trace back to one sample, sequenced in a study of identical twins. Via MiXCR, TCRdb re-called the 5' RACE reads, giving one row per CDR3 protein. The sample shows about 330,000 distinct CDR3 sequences, around an eighth of them seen only once. This sample also belongs to another study, concerning yellow fever vaccine responses in identical twins.

The sequencing sample was made of CD8+ T cells sorted from blood. The receptors were gathered from a woman between 18 and 29 years old in good health.

This clonotype turned up a few times. The chain has TRBV28 and TRBJ2-7; 11 bases are shared with TRBD1. From germline, CDR1 is MDHEN and CDR2 SYDVKM. With 1 base clipped from V and 3 bases from J, the junction kept 5 bases outside the gene matches. The length of the CDR3 is 16 residues. The CDR3 coding sequence is TGTGCCAGCAGTTTATCAGGGGGACAGGGGGTCTACGAGCAGTACTTC. Its translation is CASSLSGGQGVYEQYF.

This clonotype was seen a handful of times. The gene calls are TRBV4-1 and TRBJ1-4; D may be TRBD1 (5 bases). Deletions cut 0 bases from V and 5 bases from J, with 13 bases between. The CDR3 is made up of 16 amino acids. Germline-derived CDR1 and CDR2 are MGHRA and YSYEKL. The CDR3 DNA is TGCGCCAGCAGCCAAGATGGAGACAGAACAAATGAAAAACTGTTTTTT. Protein product: CASSQDGDRTNEKLFF.

This sequence joins TRBV7-3 and TRBJ2-5; 11 positions match TRBD1. The germline V gene encodes CDR1 SGHTA and CDR2 FQGTGA. The CDR3 is 20 amino acids. V shed 0 bases, J shed 5 bases, and the junction held 17 bases outside the gene matches. This CDR3 reads CASSLTKRHGTGGRWETQYF. The CDR3 DNA reads TGTGCCAGCAGCTTAACCAAGAGGCATGGGACAGGGGGGAGATGGGAGACCCAGTACTTC. Supplemented by reference TRBV7-3 and TRBJ2-5, the full variable domain reads GAGVSQTPSNKVTEKGKYVELRCDPISGHTALYWYRQSLGQGPEFLIYFQGTGAADDSGLPNDRFFAVRPEGSVSTLKIQRTERGDSAVYLCASSLTKRHGTGGRWETQYFGPGTRLLVL.

This clonotype was picked up a small number of times. The chain uses TRBV7-9 and TRBJ2-1; D ambiguous. Germline lookup yields CDR1 SEHNR and CDR2 FQNEAQ (reference sequence). Trimming stripped 6 bases from V and 0 bases from J, with 12 bases between. The length of the CDR3 is 15 residues. The CDR3 protein is CASRSSTSSYNEQFF. In DNA form, the CDR3 reads TGTGCCAGCAGATCCTCCACAAGCTCCTACAATGAGCAGTTCTTC. The full variable domain, in which reference TRBV7-9 and TRBJ2-1 provide the parts outside the CDR3, is DTGVSQNPRHKITKRGQNVTFRCDPISEHNRLYWYRQTLGQGPEFLTYFQNEAQLEKSRLLSDRFSAERPKGSFSTLEIQRTEQGDSAMYLCASRSSTSSYNEQFFGPGTRLTVL.

The rearrangement links TRBV3-1 to TRBJ2-3; D might be TRBD1 or TRBD2, each matching 7 bases. Trimming took off 7 bases at V and 4 bases at J, with 18 bases between the two ends. Germline values: CDR1 LGHDT, CDR2 YNNKEL (reference sequence). This CDR3 spans 15 amino acids. CDR3 nucleotide sequence: TGTGCCAGCAACTCAGGGGGGGGAGCACCAGATACGCAGTATTTT. Protein sequence: CASNSGGGAPDTQYF.